This T cell receptor (beta chain) was identified in a study of response to subunit inactivated influenza vaccine. Study-wide results and caveats: Seasonal influenza vaccination, on each occasion, was suggested by the authors to recruit few new T cells.

This clonotype was seen a handful of times. What it binds is unknown. Each CDR3 protein gets one entry after TCRdb re-called the RT-PCR reads with MiXCR. The sample has approximately 530,000 distinct CDR3 sequences; 7.5% to 8.5% are singletons. The germline gives CDR1 ENHRY, CDR2 SYGVKD. V gave up 6 bases and J gave up 2 bases, with 9 bases separating them. This CDR3 has 13 amino acids. The source material was PBMCs from blood, sampled around 25 months after vaccination. This receptor was taken from a man aged 50 to 69 who received an inactivated influenza vaccine. The chain is built from TRBV10-3 and TRBJ2-3; no clear D. This chain's CDR3 is CAISRRDTDTQYF. The CDR3 DNA sequence: TGTGCCATCAGCAGACGCGACACAGATACGCAGTATTTT.